The 29 T cell receptor beta chains below all came from one sample that was sequenced in a study of blood T cell repertoires in COVID-19. TCRdb's copy holds only in-frame clones and misses some; the assay was immunoSEQ multiplex PCR. The sample shows under 200,000 clones, 82% of them seen only once. Specimen: PBMCs or T cells enriched from blood (not recorded which). The receptor source for this set is a man aged 55 to 70 who had recovered from COVID-19.

The CDR3 DNA follows: TGTGCCAGCAGCTTGGGCTCGACAGGCCCCTATGGCTACACCTTC. This translates into CASSLGSTGPYGYTF. This chain connects TRBV5-4 to TRBJ1-2; D might be TRBD1 (6 bases). The CDR3 has 15 amino acids. CDR1 is SGHNT, CDR2 YYREEE, per germline (reference sequence). Trimming removed 0 bases from V and 4 bases from J, with 13 bases in between.

The genes are TRBV5-1 and TRBJ2-3; maybe TRBD2 (6 bases). CDR3 size: 14 residues. Germline CDR1 is SGHRS and CDR2 is YFSETQ. V was cut by 4 bases and J by 3 bases, with 12 bases left in between. The CDR3 DNA follows: TGCGCCAGCAGCCTAGACCGGGGGACAGATACGCAGTATTTT. Its protein product is CASSLDRGTDTQYF.

J is TRBJ1-5 and V is TRBV27, with a possible D match to TRBD1 (6 bases). Trimming removed 0 bases from V and 1 base from J, with 10 bases in between. This CDR3 contains 16 residues. Germline V gives CDR1 MNHEY, CDR2 SMNVEV (reference sequence). The CDR3 protein is CASSLSWDTSNQPQHF. CDR3 in DNA: TGTGCCAGCAGTTTATCTTGGGACACCAGCAATCAGCCCCAGCATTTT.

This chain connects TRBV5-1 to TRBJ2-1; TRBD2 might be the D (6 bases). The V gene lost 3 bases and the J gene lost 8 bases, with 18 bases spanning the gap. The CDR3 runs to 15 residues. Germline CDR1 reads SGHRS; CDR2 reads YFSETQ. CDR3 nucleotides: TGCGCCAGCAGCTCCCAGAGGAGGGCCTTGGATGAGCAGTTCTTC. Protein sequence: CASSSQRRALDEQFF.

In its sample, this clone was seen once. V and J are TRBV5-6 and TRBJ1-2, with TRBD1 matching 10 bases. Germline V lookup: CDR1 SGHDT, CDR2 YYEEEE. V lost 0 bases to trimming and J lost 5 bases; unmatched junction nucleotides: 13. The CDR3 spans 18 residues. CDR3 region: CASSLVTGQGSGRYGYTF. CDR3 bases: TGTGCCAGCAGCTTGGTTACGGGACAGGGGTCAGGAAGGTATGGCTACACCTTC. Using reference TRBV5-6 and TRBJ1-2 for the parts outside the CDR3, the full variable domain is DAGVTQSPTHLIKTRGQQVTLRCSPKSGHDTVSWYQQALGQGPQFIFQYYEEEERQRGNFPDRFSGHQFPNYSSELNVNALLLGDSALYLCASSLVTGQGSGRYGYTFGSGTRLTVV.

The chain combines TRBV7-3 with TRBJ1-2; TRBD1 aligns across 9 bases. CDR3 length: 13 residues. Per germline, CDR1 SGHTA and CDR2 FQGTGA. V trimming: 5 bases; J trimming: 8 bases; junction bases outside the gene matches: 6. CDR3 amino acids: CASSPGQGRGYTF. Written as DNA, the CDR3 is TGTGCCAGCAGCCCGGGACAGGGACGAGGCTACACCTTC.

In its sample, this clone was seen many times. This rearrangement joins TRBV19 to TRBJ1-5, with D hard to call. The CDR3 totals 15 residues. Germline lookup yields CDR1 LNHDA and CDR2 SQIVND (reference sequence). V shed 3 bases and J shed 5 bases, with 14 bases lying between them. CDR3 sequence (DNA): TGTGCCAGTAGTATGGGTCCCGGGGTGGATCAGCCCCAGCATTTT. It translates to CASSMGPGVDQPQHF.

This clone was observed a few times. V is TRBV3-1 (or the pseudogene TRBV3-2) and J is TRBJ1-5, with D unresolved. V lost 4 bases, J lost 3 bases, and 10 bases lay in between. This CDR3 spans 14 amino acids. CDR1 and CDR2 from the germline V gene are LGHDT and YNNKEL (reference sequence). The CDR3 spells CASSRGVLNQPQHF. CDR3 DNA: TGTGCCAGCAGCCGCGGGGTTCTCAATCAGCCCCAGCATTTT.

The rearrangement links TRBV7-9 to TRBJ2-5; D not certain. Trimming left V 3 bases short and J 1 base short, with 15 bases between. The germline V gene has CDR1 SEHNR and CDR2 FQNEAQ (reference sequence). There are 16 residues in the CDR3. CDR3 sequence (DNA): TGTGCCAGCAGCTTGCGAGGTTGGTCCACCCAAGAGACCCAGTACTTC. It is translated as CASSLRGWSTQETQYF.

The chain has TRBV9 and TRBJ2-3, with a weak D call TRBD2 (5 bases). The CDR3 loop spans 17 amino acids. V dropped 0 bases and J dropped 1 base, with 15 bases sitting between them. Germline CDR1 reads SGDLS; CDR2 reads YYNGEE. The CDR3 region is CASSVGGRRVGTDTQYF. The DNA of the CDR3 is TGTGCCAGCAGCGTAGGAGGGCGGCGGGTAGGCACAGATACGCAGTATTTT.

The chain's CDR3 is CASKPQDRGGQTQYF. CDR3 nucleotide sequence: TGTGCCAGCAAGCCCCAGGACAGGGGTGGGCAGACCCAGTACTTC. The chain carries TRBV3-1 (or the pseudogene TRBV3-2) and TRBJ2-5; TRBD1 agrees at 9 bases. The CDR3 extends over 15 amino acids. Germline V gene lookup returns CDR1 LGHDT and CDR2 YNNKEL (reference sequence). Trimming took 7 bases from V and 6 from J; bases not matched to a gene: 12.

The J gene is TRBJ1-6, the V gene TRBV9, with D possibly matching TRBD1 (6 bases). V lost 0 bases, J lost 7 bases, and 14 bases lay in between. Germline lookup yields CDR1 SGDLS and CDR2 YYNGEE. The CDR3 spans 16 residues. The CDR3 nucleotides are TGTGCCAGCAGCGTAGCGTCAGGGGCAGGGAATTCACCCCTCCACTTT. It is translated as CASSVASGAGNSPLHF.

The chain is built from TRBV2 and TRBJ1-5; no reliable D call. Trimming shortened V by 4 bases and J by 3 bases, and 7 bases separated the two germline ends. The CDR3 spans 13 residues. From germline, CDR1 is SNHLY and CDR2 FYNNEI. CDR3: CASSVVVNQPQHF. The CDR3 DNA reads TGTGCCAGCAGTGTAGTAGTCAATCAGCCCCAGCATTTT.

The V and J genes are TRBV30 and TRBJ1-6; 7 positions agree with TRBD1. J was trimmed by 5 bases and V by 4 bases; bases with no gene match: 2. The CDR3 is 13 amino acids. Germline loops: CDR1 GTSNPN, CDR2 SVGIG (reference sequence). As DNA, the CDR3 is TGTGCCTGGAAAGGACAGGATAATTCACCCCTCCACTTT. As protein: CAWKGQDNSPLHF.

V usage is TRBV7-9 and J usage is TRBJ2-5, with 8 positions matching TRBD1. Trimming at V came to 2 bases and at J to 2 bases, leaving 1 base not matched to a gene. The CDR3 totals 14 residues. Germline CDR1 and CDR2: SEHNR and FQNEAQ (reference sequence). For the CDR3, the DNA is TGTGCCAGCAGCTTACAGGGGGCTCAAGAGACCCAGTACTTC. Translated: CASSLQGAQETQYF.

The V gene is TRBV30, the J gene TRBJ2-7; 10 bases agree with TRBD1. This CDR3 is 13 amino acids long. The germline V gene encodes CDR1 GTSNPN and CDR2 SVGIG (reference sequence). Trimming at V came to 4 bases and at J to 3 bases, leaving 3 bases not matched to a gene. CDR3 DNA sequence: TGTGCCTGGACCGGGACAGGGGTCTACGAGCAGTACTTC. Amino acids: CAWTGTGVYEQYF.

The chain links TRBV28 to TRBJ2-1; TRBD2 might be the D (6 bases). With 4 bases removed from V and 3 bases from J, the gap between germline ends came to 13 bases. Germline CDR1 is MDHEN and CDR2 is SYDVKM. The CDR3 runs to 15 residues. CDR3 region: CASSYLALNYNEQFF. The CDR3 DNA reads as TGTGCCAGCAGTTACCTAGCGTTGAACTACAATGAGCAGTTCTTC.

The chain uses TRBV7-9 and TRBJ1-5; D uncertain. This CDR3 has 18 residues. Germline values: CDR1 SEHNR, CDR2 FQNEAQ (reference sequence). The V and J ends lost 1 base and 2 bases respectively, with 18 bases between them. Here the CDR3 DNA reads TGTGCCAGCAGCTTAGAGTTACAAACGGGAGCTGGCAATCAGCCCCAGCATTTT. Its protein product is CASSLELQTGAGNQPQHF.

The chain combines TRBV28 with TRBJ2-3, with 11 bases lining up with TRBD2. Losses at the gene ends were 6 bases for V and 3 bases for J; bases not matched to a gene: 5. Germline V gene data show CDR1 as MDHEN and CDR2 as SYDVKM. This CDR3 spans 15 amino acids. For the CDR3, the DNA is TGTGCCAGCAGACTAACTAGCGGGAGAACAGATACGCAGTATTTT. It yields the protein CASRLTSGRTDTQYF.

Worth noting for this clone: One end of the junction fails to match germline, which may point to a read error. This chain uses TRBV19 with TRBJ1-4, with D perhaps matching TRBD1 (6 bases). The V gene's germline CDR1 is LNHDA and CDR2 SQIVND (reference sequence). The CDR3 spans 16 residues. Here the CDR3 DNA reads TGTGCCAGCAGTATCAAGGGACAACCAACTAATGAAAAACTGTTTTTT. Residues: CASSIKGQPTNEKLFF.

The chain joins TRBV11-2 to TRBJ2-2, with a tentative D call TRBD2 (5 bases). Germline CDR1 SGHAT, CDR2 FQNNGV. Trimming removed 7 bases at V and 7 bases at J, with 10 bases between. The CDR3 length is 12 residues. CDR3 in DNA: TGTGCCAGCACCGATCGGGACGGGGAGCTGTTTTTT. As protein: CASTDRDGELFF.

The genes are TRBV7-8 and TRBJ2-5, with TRBD1 identical over 8 bases. This CDR3 comprises 13 residues. Trimming removed 8 bases from V and 2 bases from J; junction bases left unmatched: 4. Germline V gene lookup returns CDR1 SGHVS and CDR2 FQNEAQ. This CDR3 is CASHRDRQETQYF. CDR3 bases: TGTGCCAGCCATAGGGACAGGCAAGAGACCCAGTACTTC.

This chain links TRBV4-2 with TRBJ1-5; perhaps TRBD1 as D (6 bases). The ends were cut back, 1 base at V and 6 bases at J, with 16 bases in the middle. This CDR3 has 16 amino acids. The V gene's germline CDR1 is LGHNA and CDR2 YNFKEQ. The CDR3 loop reads CASSQGPGEIGQPQHF. The CDR3 DNA follows: TGTGCCAGCAGCCAAGGACCAGGGGAAATCGGTCAGCCCCAGCATTTT.

J is TRBJ2-1 and V is TRBV6-5; D may be TRBD2 (5 bases). CDR3 size: 13 residues. The germline CDR1 and CDR2 sequences are MNHEY and SVGAGI. V was shortened by 1 base and J by 6 bases, with 7 bases between the two germline ends. CDR3: CASSYYGGNEQFF. CDR3 coding DNA: TGTGCCAGCAGTTACTATGGAGGCAATGAGCAGTTCTTC.

Details on this clone: In the same sample, other DNA sequences code for this CDR3. V and J are TRBV9 and TRBJ1-1; no reliable D call. This CDR3 has 13 amino acids. Trimming stripped 0 bases from V and 5 bases from J, with 8 bases between. CDR1 and CDR2 from the germline V gene are SGDLS and YYNGEE. CDR3 bases: TGTGCCAGCAGCGTAGGGTCGGGGACTGAAGCTTTCTTT. Its protein product is CASSVGSGTEAFF.

Here the CDR3 reads CASNRVKQETQYF. The CDR3 DNA reads TGCGCCAGCAATCGGGTGAAACAAGAGACCCAGTACTTC. The chain combines TRBV10-2 with TRBJ2-5; D gene uncertain. Trimming pared 7 bases from V and 2 bases from J, leaving 11 bases between. Germline V gene lookup returns CDR1 WSHSY and CDR2 SAAADI. The CDR3 contains 13 residues.

The chain couples TRBV3-1 (or the pseudogene TRBV3-2) to TRBJ2-3; D not certain. The CDR3 is 16 amino acids. V gave up 0 bases and J gave up 2 bases, with 12 bases separating them. Germline V gene sequence: CDR1 LGHDT, CDR2 YNNKEL (reference sequence). The CDR3 sequence: CASSQDTRHFTDTQYF. CDR3 coding DNA: TGTGCCAGCAGCCAAGATACGAGGCACTTCACAGATACGCAGTATTTT.

The chain couples TRBV18 to TRBJ2-1; TRBD2 agrees at 11 bases. Germline loops: CDR1 KGHSH, CDR2 LQKENI. The junction had 1 base not matched to a gene; V was cut back by 2 bases and J by 4 bases. The CDR3 covers 15 residues. The CDR3 DNA reads as TGTGCCAGCTCACCAGGGACTAGCGGATACAATGAGCAGTTCTTC. This translates into CASSPGTSGYNEQFF.

The chain carries TRBV5-1 and TRBJ2-7, with 7 bases matching TRBD1. The CDR3 covers 16 residues. Germline CDR1 reads SGHRS; CDR2 reads YFSETQ. The V and J ends lost 1 base and 0 bases, in that order; junction bases with no gene match: 7. The DNA of the CDR3 is TGCGCCAGCAGCTTGACAGGGGACCTCCGCTCCTACGAGCAGTACTTC. It is translated as CASSLTGDLRSYEQYF.